The rows below give T cell receptor beta chains drawn from one sample of a study of blood T cell repertoires in COVID-19. The table came from immunoSEQ multiplex PCR; TCRdb's copy has only in-frame clones and leaves some out. The repertoire consists of some 100,000 clones, with roughly 79% occurring once and the leading ten covering less than 11%. Sequenced sample: peripheral blood. All receptors derive from a human donor in a cohort sampled during active COVID-19. Both conserved end residues are part of each CDR3. A D gene is named only where the DNA matches it firmly. A clone size is listed for some rows: how often the clone was seen (once, few, many), or a class if it is expanded.

.	TRBD1	TRBV6-5	TRBJ1-2	TGTGCCAGCAGGACGGGGACAGGCAACCTTGGCTACACCTTC	CASRTGTGNLGYTF
.	.	TRBV13	TRBJ2-1	TGTGCCAGCAGCTTAGGGGCCCTTGGAGGGTACAATGAGCAGTTCTTC	CASSLGALGGYNEQFF
.	.	TRBV4-2	TRBJ2-6	TGTGCCAGCAGCCAAGATAGCCCCCGGCTAGTTCTATCTGGGGCCAACGTCCTGACTTTC	CASSQDSPRLVLSGANVLTF
few	.	TRBV19	TRBJ2-7	TGTGCCAGTAGTATAGATGGCAGCTACGAGCAGTACTTC	CASSIDGSYEQYF
few	.	TRBV10-3	TRBJ2-7	TGTGCCACAACAACGGACACTGTTACTTCCTACGAGCAGTACTTC	CATTTDTVTSYEQYF
.	TRBD1	TRBV18	TRBJ1-1	TGTGCCAGCTCACAACTAACAGGGGTAAACACTGAAGCTTTCTTT	CASSQLTGVNTEAFF
.	TRBD1	TRBV4-3	TRBJ1-1	TGCGCCAGCAGCCAACAAGACAGGGTGAACACTGAAGCTTTCTTT	CASSQQDRVNTEAFF
.	.	TRBV11-1	TRBJ2-4	TGTGCCAGCAGCTTTGGAGGGAACCCTTCCTTAAACATTCAGTACTTC	CASSFGGNPSLNIQYF
few	TRBD2	TRBV18	TRBJ2-7	TGTGCCAGCCACGGACTAGCGGGAGCGGGAGAGCAGTACTTC	CASHGLAGAGEQYF
.	.	TRBV20-1	TRBJ2-1	TGCAGTGCTAGTCCCCCCCCCAGCTCCTACAATGAGCAGTTCTTC	CSASPPPSSYNEQFF
.	TRBD1	TRBV11-2	TRBJ1-3	TGTGCCAGCAGCTTCGGGACAGGGGTAATCGGAACTGGAAACACCATATATTTT	CASSFGTGVIGTGNTIYF
.	.	TRBV5-6	TRBJ1-1	TGTGCCAGCAGCTTTTACGACACGGTTGAAGCTTTCTTT	CASSFYDTVEAFF
.	TRBD1	TRBV6-1	TRBJ1-2	TGTGCCAGCAGTGACCAGGGGGCGTGGGGCTACACCTTC	CASSDQGAWGYTF
.	TRBD2	TRBV7-9	TRBJ2-3	TGCGGCCATGAGAGCGGGACGACAGATACGCAGTATTTT	CGHESGTTDTQYF
.	TRBD1	TRBV9	TRBJ2-1	TGTGCCAGCAGCAAAAGGGACAGTCGCTCCTACAATGAGCAGTTCTTC	CASSKRDSRSYNEQFF
.	.	TRBV7-3	TRBJ1-1	TGTGCCAGCAGCCCAGACAAGAACACTGAAGCTTTCTTT	CASSPDKNTEAFF